Only one count was recorded for the clone carrying this T cell receptor beta chain. The data were taken from a study of CD8 T cells in Susac syndrome. An amount of RNA that ranged from 0.5 to 1 ug was reverse transcribed with random hexamers. TCRdb processed the immunoSEQ multiplex PCR reads anew with MiXCR; each CDR3 protein has one entry. The sample yields a few hundred thousand distinct CDR3 sequences, more than 85% seen once. The ends were cut back, 6 bases at V and 9 bases at J, with 15 bases in the middle. The CDR3 has 13 residues. Germline assignment: CDR1 MNHEY and CDR2 SVGEGT. V usage is TRBV6-2 or TRBV6-3 and J usage is TRBJ2-1; D is possibly TRBD2 (5 bases). Sample: CD8+ T cells from PBMCs. This TCR derives from a human donor with multiple sclerosis. DNA for the CDR3: TGTGCCAGCAGAGGACTGTTGGCTAGTGAGCAGTTCTTC. Translated: CASRGLLASEQFF.